A single sample gave rise to the 25 T cell receptor beta chains below, sequenced in a study of blood T cell repertoires in COVID-19. Sequencing was performed with immunoSEQ multiplex PCR; in TCRdb, only in-frame clones are kept and a portion is missing. Of over 450,000 clones in the sample, roughly nine tenths are singletons; the top ten hold about 8.2%. Sequenced input: peripheral blood. The receptors here all came from a woman aged 45-59 years with COVID-19, enrolled during active disease.

V gene TRBV9 combines with J gene TRBJ2-3; TRBD1 matches 8 bases. The CDR3 is 15 residues long. V dropped 2 bases and J dropped 1; count of bases not matched to a gene: 3. Germline V CDR1 and CDR2: SGDLS, YYNGEE. CDR3 protein: CASSVQGARTDTQYF. In DNA form, the CDR3 reads TGTGCCAGCAGCGTCCAGGGGGCCCGCACAGATACGCAGTATTTT.

The rearrangement links TRBV5-1 to TRBJ2-2, with D possibly being TRBD1 (5 bases). V gave up 4 bases and J gave up 7 bases, with 17 bases separating them. The CDR3 consists of 15 residues. Germline V gives CDR1 SGHRS, CDR2 YFSETQ. Here the CDR3 reads CASSPFQGGNGELFF. The CDR3 bases are TGCGCCAGCAGCCCTTTCCAGGGTGGGAACGGGGAGCTGTTTTTT.

In the case of this clone: This sample also contains other DNA sequences that code for the same CDR3. DNA for the CDR3: TGTGCCAGTAGTATATATACTGAAGCTTTCTTT. It encodes CASSIYTEAFF. J is TRBJ1-1 and V is TRBV19; D is unclear. V dropped 2 bases and J dropped 5 bases, with 3 bases sitting between them. The CDR3 consists of 11 residues. Germline CDR1 and CDR2: LNHDA and SQIVND (reference sequence).

The V and J genes are TRBV5-1 and TRBJ2-2; 8 bases map to TRBD1. Germline V CDR1 and CDR2: SGHRS, YFSETQ. V shed 7 bases and J 3 bases; nucleotides not matched to a gene: 11. This CDR3 has 16 amino acids. As DNA, the CDR3 is TGCGCCAGCGCAATAAGCCCAGGGGGCGACACCGGGGAGCTGTTTTTT. This translates into CASAISPGGDTGELFF. The full variable domain, rest sourced from reference TRBV5-1 and TRBJ2-2, is KAGVTQTPRYLIKTRGQQVTLSCSPISGHRSVSWYQQTPGQGLQFLFEYFSETQRNKGNFPGRFSGRQFSNSRSEMNVSTLELGDSALYLCASAISPGGDTGELFFGEGSRLTVL.

The V call is TRBV4-2, the J call TRBJ1-4; 9 bases map to TRBD1. This CDR3 has 14 amino acids. Unmatched junction bases numbered 1, after V lost 1 base and J lost 7 bases. CDR1 and CDR2 (germline): LGHNA, YNFKEQ. CDR3 coding DNA: TGTGCCAGCAGCCAAGGGACAGGGGCTGAAAAACTGTTTTTT. Encoded protein: CASSQGTGAEKLFF.

CDR3 in amino acids: CASSQGGTGTGELFF. DNA for the CDR3: TGCGCCAGCAGCCAGGGAGGGACGGGCACCGGGGAGCTGTTTTTT. This chain uses TRBV5-1 with TRBJ2-2; TRBD2 aligns across 7 bases. Germline CDR1 SGHRS, CDR2 YFSETQ. With 4 bases clipped from V and 4 bases from J, the junction kept 7 bases outside the gene matches. The CDR3 has 15 residues.

This clone appeared a single time. The chain joins TRBV7-2 to TRBJ2-5; TRBD2 might be the D (6 bases). The CDR3 length is 13 residues. Trimming took 6 bases from V and 5 from J, leaving 13 bases between them. Germline V gene sequence: CDR1 SGHTA, CDR2 FQGNSA. The CDR3 reads CASRPGGAETQYF. The CDR3 nucleotides are TGTGCCAGCAGGCCCGGAGGGGCGGAGACCCAGTACTTC.

The chain combines TRBV20-1 with TRBJ1-5; D is unclear. Trimming took 3 bases from V and 3 from J, leaving 9 bases between them. Germline V gives CDR1 DFQATT, CDR2 SNEGSKA (reference sequence). The CDR3 spans 13 residues. CDR3 residues: CSASRAANQPQHF. CDR3 in DNA: TGCAGTGCTAGTCGTGCGGCCAATCAGCCCCAGCATTTT.

V and J are TRBV28 and TRBJ2-1; no clear D. This CDR3 contains 11 residues. V lost 2 bases to trimming and J lost 7 bases, with 3 bases between them. The germline gives CDR1 MDHEN, CDR2 SYDVKM. The CDR3 sequence is CASSLRNEQFF. CDR3 bases: TGTGCCAGCAGTTTACGGAATGAGCAGTTCTTC.

The chain combines TRBV13 with TRBJ1-1; weak D call: TRBD1 (6 bases). The CDR3 has 16 residues. Trimming took off 2 bases at V and 1 base at J, with 14 bases between the two ends. Germline V gene lookup returns CDR1 PRHDT and CDR2 FYEKMQ (reference sequence). The CDR3: CASSLPFKTGNTEAFF. CDR3 in DNA: TGTGCCAGCAGCTTACCCTTCAAGACAGGGAACACTGAAGCTTTCTTT.

The gene calls are TRBV15 and TRBJ2-7, with D perhaps TRBD1 (5 bases). Germline V gives CDR1 LNHNV, CDR2 YYDKDF (reference sequence). The CDR3 extends over 12 amino acids. Trimming shortened V by 6 bases and J by 3 bases, and 9 bases separated the two germline ends. In DNA, the CDR3 is TGTGCCACCAGTCCAGACAGCTACGAGCAGTACTTC. Translating gives CATSPDSYEQYF.

The rearrangement uses TRBV5-4 and TRBJ2-3; TRBD2 agrees at 8 bases. CDR3 length equals 14 residues. V lost 7 bases to trimming and J lost 1 base; unmatched junction nucleotides: 5. The germline V gene encodes CDR1 SGHNT and CDR2 YYREEE (reference sequence). This chain's CDR3 is CASSAGLGTDTQYF. The CDR3, as DNA: TGTGCCAGCTCCGCGGGACTAGGCACAGATACGCAGTATTTT.

V is TRBV19 and J is TRBJ1-5; TRBD1 might be the D (5 bases). The CDR3 length is 13 residues. Per germline, CDR1 LNHDA and CDR2 SQIVND (reference sequence). Trimming left V 11 bases short and J 2 bases short, with 13 bases between. The CDR3 coding sequence is TGTGCCTCCCAAACAGGTGGCAATCAGCCCCAGCATTTT. Amino acids: CASQTGGNQPQHF. Variable domain in full (rest from reference TRBV19 and TRBJ1-5): DGGITQSPKYLFRKEGQNVTLSCEQNLNHDAMYWYRQDPGQGLRLIYYSQIVNDFQKGDIAEGYSVSREKKESFPLTVTSAQKNPTAFYLCASQTGGNQPQHFGDGTRLSIL.

This clone appeared a few times. J is TRBJ2-2 and V is TRBV6-5; D gene unclear. Trimming shortened V by 4 bases and J by 0 bases, and 3 bases separated the two germline ends. The CDR3 loop spans 13 amino acids. Germline V gene lookup returns CDR1 MNHEY and CDR2 SVGAGI. CDR3 DNA sequence: TGTGCCAGCAGTTCGGCGAACACCGGGGAGCTGTTTTTT. Translation gives CASSSANTGELFF.

The chain recombines TRBV4-1 with TRBJ1-4, with D perhaps matching TRBD1 (6 bases). CDR3 length: 13 amino acids. Trimming removed 7 bases from V and 8 bases from J, with 14 bases in between. Germline lookup yields CDR1 MGHRA and CDR2 YSYEKL. The CDR3 reads CASTPRGREKLFF. The CDR3 DNA reads as TGCGCCAGCACCCCCAGGGGCCGCGAAAAACTGTTTTTT.

This clone was seen just once. CDR3 in DNA: TGTGCCAGCAGCCGACAGGTCCCCGGATACGAGCAGTACTTC. It encodes CASSRQVPGYEQYF. The chain links TRBV6-5 to TRBJ2-7; D is possibly TRBD1 (6 bases). CDR3 size: 14 residues. V was pared by 6 bases and J by 4 bases, with 16 bases between. Germline lookup yields CDR1 MNHEY and CDR2 SVGAGI.

V is TRBV25-1 and J is TRBJ1-1; 11 bases align to TRBD1. CDR1 is MGHDK and CDR2 is SYGVNS in the germline V gene. Unmatched junction bases numbered 10, after V lost 8 bases and J lost 5 bases. The CDR3 is 15 residues long. As DNA, the CDR3 is TGTGCCAGCCGGGGTTTAGGGACAGGGGGAACTGAAGCTTTCTTT. Translated, it gives CASRGLGTGGTEAFF.

This clone has only a few counts. V gene TRBV7-2 combines with J gene TRBJ1-2; D might be TRBD1 (5 bases). CDR3 size: 15 residues. The germline CDR1 and CDR2 sequences are SGHTA and FQGNSA. V gave up 6 bases and J gave up 4 bases, with 18 bases separating them. CDR3 amino acids: CASSLRGSVLYGYTF. In nucleotides, the CDR3 is TGTGCCAGCAGTCTAAGGGGCTCAGTTCTCTATGGCTACACCTTC.

The chain combines TRBV2 with TRBJ2-7; possibly TRBD2 for D (5 bases). The V gene lost 7 bases and the J gene lost 1 base, with 11 bases spanning the gap. The CDR3 length is 13 residues. Germline CDR1 and CDR2: SNHLY and FYNNEI. CDR3 bases: TGTGCCAGCATGGAGGACCGTTCCTACGAGCAGTACTTC. Its translation is CASMEDRSYEQYF.

This clone was recorded only once. One junction end disagrees with the germline gene, perhaps due to a read error. This chain joins TRBV15 and TRBJ2-7, with D hard to call. This CDR3 region has 13 residues. Germline values: CDR1 LNHNV, CDR2 YYDKDF (reference sequence). The DNA of the CDR3 is TGTGCCACCAGCAGAGATATACTCTACCAGCAGTACTTC. Its protein is CATSRDILYQQYF.

The V gene is TRBV9, the J gene TRBJ1-3, with 11 positions matching TRBD1. V shed 2 bases and J 4 bases; nucleotides not matched to a gene: 8. Germline CDR1 is SGDLS and CDR2 is YYNGEE. The CDR3 covers 17 residues. In DNA form, the CDR3 reads TGTGCCAGCAGCGTCAACGATGGACAGGGGGCCGGAAACACCATATATTTT. It is translated as CASSVNDGQGAGNTIYF.

This clone was observed once. The V and J genes are TRBV25-1 and TRBJ1-3; D is perhaps TRBD1 (6 bases). CDR3 size: 16 residues. V was clipped by 6 bases and J by 0 bases, with 15 bases between them. CDR1 and CDR2 from the germline V gene are MGHDK and SYGVNS. This CDR3 is CASSGDIPSSGNTIYF. The CDR3 DNA sequence: TGTGCCAGCAGCGGGGACATCCCGAGCTCTGGAAACACCATATATTTT.

The chain couples TRBV3-1 (or the pseudogene TRBV3-2) to TRBJ2-3; the D is unclear. V was clipped by 2 bases and J by 5 bases, with 5 bases between them. The germline V gene has CDR1 LGHDT and CDR2 YNNKEL (reference sequence). CDR3 length equals 12 residues. CDR3 amino acids: CASSQSIDTQYF. In DNA, the CDR3 is TGTGCCAGCAGCCAATCAATAGATACGCAGTATTTT.

The chain links TRBV5-5 to TRBJ1-2; D perhaps matches TRBD1 (6 bases). Trimming left V 1 base short and J 4 bases short, with 17 bases between. CDR1 and CDR2 from the germline V gene are SGHKS and YYEKEE (reference sequence). The CDR3 is 16 residues long. CDR3 DNA sequence: TGTGCCAGCAGCTTGTGGGTAGGGGGACGCCTCTATGGCTACACCTTC. Its protein is CASSLWVGGRLYGYTF.

The V call is TRBV28, the J call TRBJ1-1; possibly TRBD1 for D (6 bases). Trimming cost V 8 bases and J 8 bases, with 15 bases left between them. CDR3 length: 12 residues. Germline V gives CDR1 MDHEN, CDR2 SYDVKM. CDR3 DNA: TGTGCCAGCCGTAAAGGGGGGGGCGAAGCTTTCTTT. This sequence encodes CASRKGGGEAFF.